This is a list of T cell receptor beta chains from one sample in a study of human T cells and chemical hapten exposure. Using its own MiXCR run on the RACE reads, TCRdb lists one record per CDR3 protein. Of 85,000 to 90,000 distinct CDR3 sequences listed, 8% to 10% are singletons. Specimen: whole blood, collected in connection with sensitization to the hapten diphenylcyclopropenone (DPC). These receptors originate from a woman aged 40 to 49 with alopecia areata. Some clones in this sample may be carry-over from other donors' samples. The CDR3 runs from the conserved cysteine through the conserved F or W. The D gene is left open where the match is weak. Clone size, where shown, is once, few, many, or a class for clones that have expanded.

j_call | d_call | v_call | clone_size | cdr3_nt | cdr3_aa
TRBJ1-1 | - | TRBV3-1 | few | TGTGCCAGCAGCCAAGACAGGGCGGTGTGGGGTGACACTGAAGCTTTCTTT | CASSQDRAVWGDTEAFF
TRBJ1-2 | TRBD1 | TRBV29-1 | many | TGCAGCGTTACAGGGGTACGTGGCTACACCTTC | CSVTGVRGYTF
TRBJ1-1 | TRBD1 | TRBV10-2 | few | TGCGCCAGCAGTGAGGGGGACAGGGTGAACACTGAAGCTTTCTTT | CASSEGDRVNTEAFF
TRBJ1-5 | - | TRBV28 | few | TGTGCCAGCAGTTTACTTTCTCAGCCCCAGCATTTT | CASSLLSQPQHF
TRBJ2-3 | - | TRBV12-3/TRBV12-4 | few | TGTGCCTCCCGGGCCCACACAGATACGCAGTATTTT | CASRAHTDTQYF
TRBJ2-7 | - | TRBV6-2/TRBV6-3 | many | TGTGCCAGCAGCCCGTACACTTCCTCCTACGAGCAGTACTTC | CASSPYTSSYEQYF
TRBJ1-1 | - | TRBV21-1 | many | TGTGCCAGCAGCAAAGGGGGCACTGAAGCTTTCTTT | CASSKGGTEAFF
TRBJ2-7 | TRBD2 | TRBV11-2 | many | TGTGCCAGCAGCTTAATAGCGGGGGTTTCCTACGAGCAGTACTTC | CASSLIAGVSYEQYF
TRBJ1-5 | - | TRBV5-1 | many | TGCGCCAGCAGCTTTCAGCCCCAGCATTTT | CASSFQPQHF
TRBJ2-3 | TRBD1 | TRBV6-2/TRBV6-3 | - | TGTGCCAGCACCGACTACGGGACAGGACTCACAGATACGCAGTATTTT | CASTDYGTGLTDTQYF
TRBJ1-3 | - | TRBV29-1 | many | TGCACCGTCCAGGGCACTGGAAACACCATATATTTT | CTVQGTGNTIYF
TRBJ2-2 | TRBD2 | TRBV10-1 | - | TGCGCCAGCAGTGCGGGACTAGGGGGGACCGGGGAGCTGTTTTTT | CASSAGLGGTGELFF
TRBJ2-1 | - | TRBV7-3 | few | TGTGCCAGCAGCTTCTCCCGGGCGAGGGGTGGTTCCAATGAGCAGTTCTTC | CASSFSRARGGSNEQFF
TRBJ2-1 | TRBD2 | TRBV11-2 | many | TGTGCCAGCAGCCCTAGGACTAGCGGGTATGAGCAGTTCTTC | CASSPRTSGYEQFF
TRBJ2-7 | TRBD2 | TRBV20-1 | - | TGCAGTGCTAAGGGACTAGCGGCTCTCCAGTCTTCCGAGCAGTACTTC | CSAKGLAALQSSEQYF
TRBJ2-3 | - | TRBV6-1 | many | TGTGCCAGCAGTGAAGATGGGGATACGCAGTATTTT | CASSEDGDTQYF
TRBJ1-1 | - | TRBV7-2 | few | TGTGCCAGCAGCCTAAACCCGGGCACTGAAGCTTTCTTT | CASSLNPGTEAFF
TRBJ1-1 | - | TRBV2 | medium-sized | TGTGCCAGCATCACAGGGTTTGTTGACACTGAAGCTTTCTTT | CASITGFVDTEAFF
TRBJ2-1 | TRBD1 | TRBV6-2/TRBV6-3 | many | TGTGCCAGCAGCGGGACAGCCTACAATGAGCAGTTCTTC | CASSGTAYNEQFF
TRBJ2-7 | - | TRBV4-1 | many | TGCGCCAGCAGCCAAGATGCCGTCGACACCTCCTACGAGCAGTACTTC | CASSQDAVDTSYEQYF
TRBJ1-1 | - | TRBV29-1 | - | TGCAGCGTAGTCAGGACAACCGAAGCTTTCTTT | CSVVRTTEAFF
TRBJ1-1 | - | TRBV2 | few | TGTGCCAGCAGCTCAGGGTCGTATCGGGGCGAAAGAGCTTTCTTT | CASSSGSYRGERAFF
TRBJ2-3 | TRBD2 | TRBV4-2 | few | TGTGCCGCCAGCCGGGGGGAGGGTTTTGGTTCTAGCACAGATACGCAGTATTTT | CAASRGEGFGSSTDTQYF
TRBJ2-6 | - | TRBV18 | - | TGTGCCAGCCCAATCGGGGGGGCCAACGTCCTGACTTTC | CASPIGGANVLTF
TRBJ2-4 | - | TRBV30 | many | TGTGCCTGGAGTCCCCAAGCCAAAAACATTCAGTACTTC | CAWSPQAKNIQYF
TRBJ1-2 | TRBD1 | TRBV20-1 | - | TGCAGTGCCAAAACAGGGGGCGGTGGCTACACCTTC | CSAKTGGGGYTF
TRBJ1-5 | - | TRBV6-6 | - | TGTGCCAGCAGTAACTCAGGGGAGAGCAATCAGCCCAAGCATTTT | CASSNSGESNQPKHF
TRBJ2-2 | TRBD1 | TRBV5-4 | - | TGTGCCAGCAGCCTTGACAGGGGATCGGTCGGGGAGCTGTTTTTT | CASSLDRGSVGELFF
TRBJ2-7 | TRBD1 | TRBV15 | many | TGTGCCACCAGCAGAGATTCGGTTCCCACCAGCCGGGACAGGGAGTACGAGCAGTACTTC | CATSRDSVPTSRDREYEQYF
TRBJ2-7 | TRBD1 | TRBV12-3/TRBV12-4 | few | TGTGCCAGCAGGGCCTCGGACAGGGGGCTCTCCTACGAGCAGTACTTC | CASRASDRGLSYEQYF
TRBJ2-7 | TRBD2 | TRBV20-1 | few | TGCAGTGCTGTATCCGGGACTAGGGTCTACGAGCAGTACTTC | CSAVSGTRVYEQYF
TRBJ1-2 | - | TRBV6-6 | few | TGTGCCAGCAGTTACTGGGAGAATACAGAGAAGAATGGCTACACCTTC | CASSYWENTEKNGYTF
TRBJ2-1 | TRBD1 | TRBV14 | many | TGTGCCAGCAGCCAAGATAGGGGGACAGGGGCCTACAATGAGCAGTTCTTC | CASSQDRGTGAYNEQFF
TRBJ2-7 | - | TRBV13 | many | TGTGCCAGCAGCTTAGGGGCAGGGGCGTTAAACTACGAGCAGTACTTC | CASSLGAGALNYEQYF
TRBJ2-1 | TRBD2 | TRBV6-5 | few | TGTGCCAGCAGCCGTCTTGGACTAGCGGGGGAGCAGTTCTTC | CASSRLGLAGEQFF
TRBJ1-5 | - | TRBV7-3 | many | TGTGCCAGCAGGACGGGGCGACGCAATCAGCCCCAGCATTTT | CASRTGRRNQPQHF
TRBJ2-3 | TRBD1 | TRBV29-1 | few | TGCAGCGTCCGACAGGGTACGAACACAGATACGCAGTATTTT | CSVRQGTNTDTQYF
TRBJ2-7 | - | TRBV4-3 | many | TGCGCCAGCAGCCCCGGGACACACTCCTACGAGCAGTACTTC | CASSPGTHSYEQYF
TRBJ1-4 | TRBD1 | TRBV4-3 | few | TGCGCCAGCAGCCAAGATTTAGGAGCCGCAGGGGGTCGGGAAAAACTGTTTTTT | CASSQDLGAAGGREKLFF
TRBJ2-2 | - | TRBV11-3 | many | TGTGCCAGCAGCTTAGATCAAAGTGGGTCCGCGAACACCGGGGAGCTGTTTTTT | CASSLDQSGSANTGELFF
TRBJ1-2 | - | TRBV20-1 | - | TGCAGTGCGCAGGAAGATCACTATGGCTACACCTTC | CSAQEDHYGYTF
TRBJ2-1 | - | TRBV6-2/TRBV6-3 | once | TGTGCCAGCAGTTACGGGGGGTCGGACAATGAGCAGTTCTTC | CASSYGGSDNEQFF
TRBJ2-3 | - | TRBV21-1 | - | TGTGCCAGTACCCCGGGGACTAGCGGGGGAAGCACAGATACGCAGTATTTT | CASTPGTSGGSTDTQYF
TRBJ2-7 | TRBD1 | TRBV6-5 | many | TGTGCCAGCAGTTACCTGACCGGGACAGGGGCCTACGAGCAGTACTTC | CASSYLTGTGAYEQYF